This T cell receptor (beta chain) appears in the sequencing data of a study of beta chain features in type 1 diabetes. For the study at large: Patients and healthy donors were similar in age, gender and cell yields.

General study results and limits: Moderate yet significant TCRB CDR3 shortening was seen in Type 1 diabetes patients in all four CD4+ subsets.

The CDR3 runs 14 residues. Expressed TCRB transcripts were sequenced because the isolated RNA had all been reverse transcribed beforehand. A few million reads, on average, came from each naive, central memory and regulatory T cell sample. Repertoires were generated with immunoSEQ multiplex PCR, while TCRdb's copy carries only in-frame clones and drops some. Here the sample spans around 40,000 clones, approximately 60% being singletons. Turning to this clone: Antigen unknown.

This TCR was sampled from a man aged 25-45 years with type 1 diabetes. Some clones in this sample may be carry-over from other donors' samples. The chain joins TRBV12-2 to TRBJ2-7; the listed D gene, TRBD2, was not tested against the DNA. TRBV12-2 is reported as a pseudogene. The sequenced material came from Tregs from blood. CDR3 in DNA: TGTGCAAGTCGCTTACCTGGGGGGGCAGACGAGCAGTACTTC. It specifies CASRLPGGADEQYF.